This paragraph reports one T cell receptor (beta chain). Its antigen is as yet unknown. Trimming removed 3 bases at V and 2 bases at J, with 14 bases between. The length of the CDR3 is 15 residues. The germline gives CDR1 SGHRS, CDR2 YFSETQ. The entry originates in a study of CD8 T cells in Susac syndrome. Study-level findings and limits: The Susac syndrome CD4+ T cell repertoires displayed no clonal expansion.

Sequencing of TCR beta was carried out in blood CD8+ and CD4+ T cells. The patients with Susac syndrome were individuals who fulfilled the recently defined diagnostic criteria for disease that was either definite or probable. RNA, at about 0.45 to 1 ug, was reverse transcribed with random hexamers. The immunoSEQ assay covered 54 Vbeta and 13 Jbeta segments for CDR3. Using its own MiXCR run on the immunoSEQ multiplex PCR reads, TCRdb lists one record per CDR3 protein. The sample lists some 150,000 distinct CDR3 sequences; around 95% were seen once. This chain connects TRBV5-1 to TRBJ2-5, with D possibly being TRBD1 or TRBD2 (5 bases each). Sequencing was done on a sample of CD4+ T cells from PBMCs. The clonotype originates from a human donor with Susac syndrome. Here the CDR3 DNA reads TGCGCCAGCAGCTGGCCGAGGAGGACACAAGAGACCCAGTACTTC. Translating gives CASSWPRRTQETQYF.